Listed below are T cell receptor beta chains from one sample, sequenced in a study of PD-L1 blockade in urothelial cancer. Clones were sequenced by immunoSEQ multiplex PCR, and TCRdb holds only the in-frame ones, with some missing. Here the sample spans 45,000 to 65,000 clones, 75% to 90% being singletons. The source material was PBMCs, sampled around atezolizumab (anti-PD-L1) treatment. The source is a middle-aged man with urothelial cancer. Both conserved end residues are part of each CDR3. A D gene is named only where the DNA matches it firmly. Clone sizes are given selectively: once, few, many, or a class where the clone is expanded.

clone size	V gene	J gene	D gene	CDR3 protein	CDR3 DNA
.	TRBV5-1	TRBJ2-7	TRBD2	CASSLASGRDEQYF	TGCGCCAGCAGCTTGGCGAGCGGGAGGGACGAGCAGTACTTC
.	TRBV15	TRBJ2-7	TRBD1	CATSSAGPRTGPSYEQYF	TGTGCCACCAGCAGTGCCGGCCCCAGGACAGGACCCTCCTACGAGCAGTACTTC
.	TRBV12-2	TRBJ2-5	.	CASRSPAPAQYF	TGTGCAAGTCGCTCCCCCGCGCCGGCCCAGTACTTC
.	TRBV27	TRBJ2-7	.	CASILRFPGGNEQYF	TGTGCCAGCATCCTACGATTCCCGGGGGGCAACGAGCAGTACTTC
few	TRBV7-9	TRBJ1-1	.	CASRMDSGTEAFF	TGTGCCAGCAGAATGGACTCGGGCACTGAAGCTTTCTTT
.	TRBV7-9	TRBJ2-2	TRBD2	CASSSTTSGRKAGELFF	TGTGCCAGCAGCTCAACGACTAGCGGGAGAAAGGCCGGGGAGCTGTTTTTT
.	TRBV5-1	TRBJ2-7	TRBD2	CASSWGLAVYEQYF	TGCGCCAGCAGCTGGGGACTAGCGGTCTACGAGCAGTACTTC
.	TRBV28	TRBJ2-1	TRBD2	CASSWASGSHEQFF	TGTGCCAGCAGTTGGGCTAGCGGGAGTCATGAGCAGTTCTTC
.	TRBV19	TRBJ2-2	TRBD1	CASSIVRDRGGGELFF	TGTGCCAGTAGTATAGTCCGGGACAGGGGAGGAGGGGAGCTGTTTTTT
.	TRBV20-1	TRBJ2-7	.	CSARESYEQYF	TGCAGTGCTAGGGAGTCCTACGAGCAGTACTTC
.	TRBV7-2	TRBJ2-2	TRBD2	CASSLDRLAANTGELFF	TGTGCCAGCAGCTTAGATCGGCTAGCGGCCAACACCGGGGAGCTGTTTTTT
once	TRBV5-1	TRBJ2-6	.	CASSSLGGGTSGANVLTF	TGCGCCAGCAGCTCACTTGGGGGGGGCACTTCTGGGGCCAACGTCCTGACTTTC
.	TRBV9	TRBJ2-5	.	CASSVGGETQYF	TGTGCCAGCAGCGTCGGGGGAGAGACCCAGTACTTC
few	TRBV27	TRBJ1-2	.	CATSPTGPRSNYGYTF	TGTGCCACCTCCCCGACAGGTCCTCGGAGTAACTATGGCTACACCTTC
.	TRBV6-5	TRBJ2-7	.	CASSAGQLTVEQYF	TGTGCCAGCAGCGCCGGACAGTTGACGGTCGAGCAGTACTTC
.	TRBV9	TRBJ2-6	.	CASSPSLTGANVLTF	TGTGCCAGCAGCCCGTCGCTGACAGGGGCCAACGTCCTGACTTTC
.	TRBV21-1	TRBJ1-5	.	CASSTLQGGSNQPQHF	TGTGCCAGCAGCACCCTACAGGGTGGCAGCAATCAGCCCCAGCATTTT
.	TRBV4-1	TRBJ2-7	.	CASSQDLGSYEQYF	TGCGCCAGCAGCCAAGACCTCGGGTCCTACGAGCAGTACTTC
.	TRBV10-3	TRBJ1-5	.	CAISVEGNQPQHF	TGTGCCATCAGTGTAGAGGGCAATCAGCCCCAGCATTTT
.	TRBV6-4	TRBJ2-2	TRBD2	CASRVSGKVISGELFF	TGTGCCAGCAGAGTAAGCGGGAAGGTTATTAGCGGGGAGCTGTTTTTT
.	TRBV27	TRBJ2-7	TRBD2	CASSLFPGLAGYEQYF	TGTGCCAGCAGCTTATTTCCGGGACTAGCGGGCTACGAGCAGTACTTC
.	TRBV28	TRBJ2-5	.	CASSFGPRGETQYF	TGTGCCAGCAGCTTTGGCCCTAGGGGAGAGACCCAGTACTTC
.	TRBV21-1	TRBJ1-2	.	CASSRGRFGYTF	TGTGCCAGCAGCAGGGGGCGTTTTGGCTACACCTTC
.	TRBV5-8	TRBJ2-3	.	CASSLGRTSTDTQYF	TGTGCCAGCAGCTTAGGGAGGACCAGCACAGATACGCAGTATTTT
once	TRBV15	TRBJ2-5	.	CATSRDRAGKETQYF	TGTGCCACCAGCAGAGATCGGGCGGGAAAAGAGACCCAGTACTTC
once	TRBV5-1	TRBJ2-5	.	CASSLSTVQETQYF	TGCGCCAGCAGCTTGTCGACAGTGCAAGAGACCCAGTACTTC
.	TRBV7-2	TRBJ1-4	TRBD1	CASSLVQGAINEKLFF	TGTGCCAGCAGCTTAGTACAGGGGGCTATTAATGAAAAACTGTTTTTT
.	TRBV28	TRBJ1-1	.	CASSGQVLSTEAFF	TGTGCCAGCAGTGGCCAGGTTCTAAGTACTGAAGCTTTCTTT
.	TRBV19	TRBJ1-4	TRBD1	CASSSNRGSNEKLFF	TGTGCCAGTAGTTCAAACAGGGGGAGTAATGAAAAACTGTTTTTT
.	TRBV19	TRBJ1-3	.	CASSIGTSVRGNTIYF	TGTGCCAGTAGTATAGGAACCTCGGTTCGTGGAAACACCATATATTTT
.	TRBV4-3	TRBJ2-7	TRBD1	CASSQERTGGDEQYF	TGCGCCAGCAGCCAGGAAAGGACAGGGGGCGACGAGCAGTACTTC
.	TRBV5-1	TRBJ1-4	TRBD1	CASSEGDRGEKLFF	TGCGCCAGCAGCGAGGGGGACAGGGGTGAAAAACTGTTTTTT
.	TRBV7-2	TRBJ2-2	TRBD2	CASSLRLAGGTSTGELFF	TGTGCCAGCAGCTTAAGACTAGCGGGAGGGACGAGCACCGGGGAGCTGTTTTTT
.	TRBV20-1	TRBJ1-1	.	CSASAEAFF	TGCAGTGCTAGCGCTGAAGCTTTCTTT
.	TRBV6-1	TRBJ2-7	TRBD2	CASSDRIAGVYEQYF	TGTGCCAGCAGTGATAGGATAGCGGGGGTTTACGAGCAGTACTTC
.	TRBV28	TRBJ1-1	.	CASSLTVELNTEAFF	TGTGCCAGCAGTCTTACGGTTGAACTGAACACTGAAGCTTTCTTT
.	TRBV2	TRBJ2-6	.	CASRETLAGANVLTF	TGTGCCAGCCGGGAAACCCTGGCTGGGGCCAACGTCCTGACTTTC
.	TRBV30	TRBJ2-7	TRBD2	CAWTLAGTYEQYF	TGTGCCTGGACGTTAGCGGGGACCTACGAGCAGTACTTC
.	TRBV9	TRBJ2-3	TRBD2	CASSVDWGTSGRQDTQYF	TGTGCCAGCAGCGTAGATTGGGGGACTAGCGGGAGGCAAGATACGCAGTATTTT
.	TRBV28	TRBJ1-3	.	CASSLTAPRQGRNTIYF	TGTGCCAGCAGTCTAACGGCACCACGCCAGGGAAGAAACACCATATATTTT
.	TRBV11-3	TRBJ2-1	TRBD2	CASSLSGRSEQFF	TGTGCCAGCAGCTTAAGCGGGAGAAGTGAGCAGTTCTTC
.	TRBV7-2	TRBJ2-5	.	CASLRQPQETQYF	TGTGCCAGCCTACGACAGCCCCAAGAGACCCAGTACTTC
once	TRBV5-1	TRBJ2-1	TRBD2	CASNVGRATYNEQFF	TGCGCCAGCAACGTCGGGAGGGCTACCTACAATGAGCAGTTCTTC
.	TRBV18	TRBJ2-7	.	CASSPRTEIYEQYF	TGTGCCAGCTCTCCCCGGACAGAGATTTACGAGCAGTACTTC
.	TRBV18	TRBJ2-6	TRBD1	CASSPSTGGKEVGANVLTF	TGTGCCAGCTCACCTTCGACAGGGGGCAAAGAGGTAGGGGCCAACGTCCTGACTTTC
.	TRBV9	TRBJ1-2	.	CASSVTELEGYTF	TGTGCCAGCAGCGTGACTGAGTTGGAGGGCTACACCTTC
.	TRBV6-1	TRBJ1-3	TRBD1	CASRERRRGRSTGNTIYF	TGTGCCAGCAGGGAAAGGCGCAGGGGGCGAAGCACTGGAAACACCATATATTTT
.	TRBV27	TRBJ2-7	.	CASSLKPHRIYEQYF	TGTGCCAGCAGTTTAAAGCCCCACAGGATCTACGAGCAGTACTTC
.	TRBV28	TRBJ1-4	.	CASGPPGIDEKLFF	TGTGCCAGCGGCCCCCCGGGGATTGATGAAAAACTGTTTTTT
.	TRBV2	TRBJ2-3	TRBD1	CASDTGLGQDTQYF	TGTGCCAGCGATACAGGGTTGGGACAGGATACGCAGTATTTT
.	TRBV7-9	TRBJ2-5	.	CASSPGGPQETQYF	TGTGCCAGCAGCCCCGGCGGTCCCCAAGAGACCCAGTACTTC